Listed here are 7 T cell receptor beta chains from one sample, sequenced in a study of beta chain features in type 1 diabetes. Study-wide results and limits: TCRB CDR3 length was moderately but significantly reduced in all four CD4+ subsets of Type 1 diabetes patients.

Their cognate antigens are unknown. As every portion of the isolated RNA was reverse transcribed, the sequencing read expressed TCRB transcripts. Generated by immunoSEQ multiplex PCR, the TCRdb table keeps only in-frame clones and is missing some. The sample has under 300,000 clones, approximately 16% seen once. The material sequenced was naive CD4+ T cells from blood. Source of these receptors: a man aged 25-45 years with type 1 diabetes.

On this clone: Within the sample, other DNA sequences also encode this same CDR3. This CDR3 is CSVVGRVSYEQYF. CDR3 coding DNA: TGCAGCGTTGTCGGTCGGGTGAGCTACGAGCAGTACTTC. This sequence joins TRBV29-1 and TRBJ2-7; no reliable D call. V was shortened by 4 bases and J by 3 bases, with 13 bases between the two germline ends. Germline lookup yields CDR1 SQVTM and CDR2 ANQGSEA. This CDR3 is built from 13 residues.

This chain connects TRBV5-4 to TRBJ2-5; D is unclear. Germline lookup yields CDR1 SGHNT and CDR2 YYREEE (reference sequence). The CDR3 runs to 14 residues. V dropped 0 bases and J dropped 1 base, with 7 bases sitting between them. The CDR3 loop reads CASSLGQRQETQYF. DNA for the CDR3: TGTGCCAGCAGCTTGGGACAACGCCAAGAGACCCAGTACTTC.

The gene calls are TRBV4-1 and TRBJ1-2; D not certain. The V end lost 0 bases, the J end lost 7 bases, and 9 bases lay between the germline ends. CDR1 is MGHRA and CDR2 is YSYEKL in the germline V gene. The length of the CDR3 is 13 residues. Here the CDR3 DNA reads TGCGCCAGCAGCCAAGATCGTCGGACTGGCTACACCTTC. This encodes CASSQDRRTGYTF.

This clone has just a few counts. The same CDR3 can be traced to other DNA sequences in this sample. The chain combines TRBV9 with TRBJ2-6, with D unresolved. Germline V gives CDR1 SGDLS, CDR2 YYNGEE. The CDR3 has 15 residues. V lost 0 bases and J lost 4, with 8 bases in between. The CDR3: CASSVVGSGANVLTF. The CDR3 DNA follows: TGTGCCAGCAGCGTAGTAGGGTCCGGGGCCAACGTCCTGACTTTC.

This chain connects TRBV15 to TRBJ2-3, with 8 positions matching TRBD2. Germline assignment: CDR1 LNHNV and CDR2 YYDKDF (reference sequence). Trimming removed 1 base from V and 2 bases from J; junction bases left unmatched: 17. The CDR3 contains 20 residues. The CDR3 sequence: CATSRVAGREERGDTDTQYF. In DNA, the CDR3 is TGTGCCACCAGCAGAGTGGCAGGGCGGGAGGAACGTGGGGACACAGATACGCAGTATTTT.

This clone was picked up a small number of times. The rearrangement uses TRBV4-1 and TRBJ2-1; D possibly corresponds to TRBD1 (5 bases). Deletions cut 0 bases from V and 0 bases from J, with 9 bases between. Germline assignment: CDR1 MGHRA and CDR2 YSYEKL. This CDR3 region has 16 residues. The CDR3 protein is CASSQDRVYSYNEQFF. CDR3 in DNA: TGCGCCAGCAGCCAAGACAGGGTCTACTCCTACAATGAGCAGTTCTTC.

This clone showed up just a few times. V is TRBV10-1 and J is TRBJ2-1; the D gene could be TRBD1 or TRBD2 (5 bases each). The CDR3 extends over 13 amino acids. V lost 3 bases, J lost 3 bases, and 6 bases lay in between. Germline V gene sequence: CDR1 WNHNN, CDR2 SYGVQD (reference sequence). CDR3 in DNA: TGCGCCAGCAGTGATGGGGGCTACAATGAGCAGTTCTTC. It codes for CASSDGGYNEQFF.